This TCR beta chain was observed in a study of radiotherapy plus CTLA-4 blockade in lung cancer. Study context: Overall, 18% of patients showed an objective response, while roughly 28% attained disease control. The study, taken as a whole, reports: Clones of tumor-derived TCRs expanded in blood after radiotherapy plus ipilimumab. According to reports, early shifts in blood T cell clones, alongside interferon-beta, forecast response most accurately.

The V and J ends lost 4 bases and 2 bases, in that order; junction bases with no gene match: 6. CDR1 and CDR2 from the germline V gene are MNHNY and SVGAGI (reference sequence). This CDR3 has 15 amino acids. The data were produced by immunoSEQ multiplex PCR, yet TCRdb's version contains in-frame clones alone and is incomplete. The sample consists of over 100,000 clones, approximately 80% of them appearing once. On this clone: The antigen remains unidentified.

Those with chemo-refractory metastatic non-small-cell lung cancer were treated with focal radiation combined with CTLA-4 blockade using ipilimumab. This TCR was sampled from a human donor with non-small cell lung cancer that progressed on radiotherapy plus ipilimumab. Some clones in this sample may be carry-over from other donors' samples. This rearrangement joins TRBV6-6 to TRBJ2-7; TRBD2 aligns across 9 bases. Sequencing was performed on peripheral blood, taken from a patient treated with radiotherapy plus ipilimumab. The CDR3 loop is CASSLGLAITYEQYF. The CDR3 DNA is TGTGCCAGCAGTTTGGGACTAGCTATAACCTACGAGCAGTACTTC.